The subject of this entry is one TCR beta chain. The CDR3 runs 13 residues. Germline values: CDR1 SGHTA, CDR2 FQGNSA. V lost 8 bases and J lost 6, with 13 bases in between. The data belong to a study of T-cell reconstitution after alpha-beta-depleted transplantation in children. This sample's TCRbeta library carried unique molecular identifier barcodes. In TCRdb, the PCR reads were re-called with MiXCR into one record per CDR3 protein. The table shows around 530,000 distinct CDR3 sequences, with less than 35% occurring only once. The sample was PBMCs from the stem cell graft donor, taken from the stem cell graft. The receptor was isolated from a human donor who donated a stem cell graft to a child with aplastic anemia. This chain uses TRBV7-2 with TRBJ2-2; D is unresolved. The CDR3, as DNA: TGTGCCAGCCATCCAGGTGCCGCCGGGGAGCTGTTTTTT. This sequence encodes CASHPGAAGELFF.